This T cell receptor (delta chain) was retrieved from a study of γδ T cells in repeated Plasmodium falciparum infection. Overall study: Timepoints: baseline, immediately before selected infections, and 21 days after every infection. Malian gammadelta TCRs were studied during no-transmission periods and across acute malaria episodes.

TCRdb reprocessed the multiplex PCR reads using CATT. Of 80,000 to 95,000 delta-chain clones listed, roughly 1.4% are singletons. This clone was observed a handful of times. This CDR3 is 17 amino acids long. V was pared by 9 bases and J by 0 bases, with 16 bases of the junction left unmatched. In germline, CDR1 is TSWWSYY, CDR2 QGS. Flow sorting of PBMC yielded separate Vgamma9/Vdelta2+ and Vdelta2-negative gammadelta T cell populations for bulk repertoire analysis. This receptor was taken from a pool of human donors (malaria-infected and uninfected, not separated). The sample taken for sequencing was gamma-delta T cells from blood. The V and J genes are TRDV1 and TRDJ1, with 7 nucleotides matching TRDD3. No J segment appears in TCRdb, so it was assigned here by matching the sequence to germline. The DNA for the CDR3 is TGTGCTCTGAGGGCTAGGGCTGGGGGCATGTACACCGATAAACTCATCTTT. The encoded protein is CALRARAGGMYTDKLIF.